This is a list of T cell receptor beta chains from one sample in a study of T cells in Graves' hyperthyroidism and ophthalmopathy. TCRdb redid the calling of the multiplex PCR reads with MiXCR, one entry per CDR3 protein. Of about 380,000 distinct CDR3 sequences listed, approximately 15% are singletons. The source material was blood. The receptors were sampled from a woman aged 55-69 years with Graves' hyperthyroidism. The CDR3 runs from the conserved cysteine through the conserved F or W. A D gene is named only where the DNA matches it firmly. Size values are once, few and many counts, or a class for expanded clones, and some rows have none.

-	TRBJ2-3	many	TRBV11-2	CASSLRGSDTQYF	TGTGCCAGCAGCTTAAGAGGGTCAGATACGCAGTATTTT
TRBD2	TRBJ2-1	many	TRBV20-1	CSARPWTSENEQFF	TGCAGTGCTAGACCCTGGACTAGCGAAAATGAGCAGTTCTTC
TRBD2	TRBJ2-5	-	TRBV11-3	CAGSYGLAGEETQYF	TGTGCCGGCAGCTATGGACTAGCGGGAGAAGAGACCCAGTACTTC
-	TRBJ2-7	few	TRBV6-1	CASSEFGEQYF	TGTGCCAGCAGTGAATTTGGGGAGCAGTACTTC
TRBD2	TRBJ2-5	-	TRBV7-2	CASSAGTSGSLAQYF	TGTGCCAGCAGCGCCGGGACTAGCGGGAGTTTGGCCCAGTACTTC
TRBD1	TRBJ1-2	many	TRBV7-2	CASSLVGTAKGYTF	TGTGCCAGCAGCTTAGTTGGGACAGCAAAGGGCTACACCTTC
TRBD1	TRBJ1-5	-	TRBV20-1	CSARDGTVYSNQPQHF	TGCAGTGCTAGAGATGGGACAGTTTATAGCAATCAGCCCCAGCATTTT
-	TRBJ2-5	-	TRBV7-9	CASVPGDRETQYF	TGTGCCAGCGTTCCGGGAGATAGAGAGACCCAGTACTTC
-	TRBJ1-1	-	TRBV6-1	CATLTASNTEAFF	TGTGCCACCCTGACAGCTTCGAACACTGAAGCTTTCTTT
-	TRBJ2-7	-	TRBV20-1	CSATHSYEQYF	TGCAGTGCTACCCACTCCTACGAGCAGTACTTC
-	TRBJ2-7	many	TRBV6-1	CASSRLSRAASYEQYF	TGTGCCAGCAGTCGGCTTTCGAGGGCTGCCTCCTACGAGCAGTACTTC
-	TRBJ2-3	many	TRBV12-3/TRBV12-4	CASSFGPDTQYF	TGTGCCAGCAGTTTTGGGCCAGATACGCAGTATTTT
-	TRBJ2-7	-	TRBV20-1	CSARSEGYEQYF	TGCAGTGCTAGATCGGAGGGATACGAGCAGTACTTC
-	TRBJ1-1	few	TRBV3-1	CASSQRPRTDTEAFF	TGTGCCAGCAGCCAGAGACCTCGGACAGACACTGAAGCTTTCTTT
TRBD2	TRBJ2-1	many	TRBV2	CASSSGLAGGFTYNEQFF	TGTGCCAGCAGCTCCGGACTAGCGGGAGGGTTCACCTACAATGAGCAGTTCTTC
TRBD1	TRBJ1-1	-	TRBV5-4	CASSPTGGINTEAFF	TGTGCCAGCAGCCCGACAGGGGGGATAAACACTGAAGCTTTCTTT
-	TRBJ2-3	few	TRBV20-1	CSVPLEGQLAQYF	TGCAGTGTTCCTTTAGAAGGACAACTTGCGCAGTATTTT
-	TRBJ1-6	few	TRBV12-3/TRBV12-4	CASSFLGGGNSPLHF	TGTGCCAGCAGTTTTTTGGGGGGGGGAAATTCACCCCTCCACTTT
-	TRBJ2-1	-	TRBV19	CASSRQGGNEQFF	TGTGCCAGTAGTCGGCAGGGTGGGAATGAGCAGTTCTTC
TRBD2	TRBJ2-3	many	TRBV7-3	CASSYSGRATDTQYF	TGTGCCAGCAGCTATAGCGGGAGGGCCACAGATACGCAGTATTTT
-	TRBJ2-1	-	TRBV20-1	CSAREWEYNNEQFF	TGCAGTGCTAGAGAGTGGGAGTACAACAATGAGCAGTTCTTC
TRBD2	TRBJ2-2	-	TRBV20-1	CSARRAGGVTGELFF	TGCAGTGCTCGGCGAGCGGGAGGCGTCACCGGGGAGCTGTTTTTT
TRBD1	TRBJ2-3	-	TRBV6-1	CASSSARGIPDTQYF	TGTGCCAGCAGCAGTGCCAGGGGGATCCCAGATACGCAGTATTTT
-	TRBJ2-2	few	TRBV6-5	CASSYIQGHTGELFF	TGTGCCAGCAGTTACATCCAGGGACACACCGGGGAGCTGTTTTTT
-	TRBJ2-5	many	TRBV5-1	CASSLGQATQQETQYF	TGCGCCAGCAGCTTGGGACAGGCCACACAACAAGAGACCCAGTACTTC
TRBD2	TRBJ2-1	many	TRBV7-9	CASRGWRERERVNEQFF	TGTGCCAGCAGGGGATGGAGGGAGCGGGAGAGAGTGAATGAGCAGTTCTTC
TRBD2	TRBJ2-2	many	TRBV12-3/TRBV12-4	CASSLRTSGLRPNTGELFF	TGTGCCAGCAGCCTGAGGACTAGCGGGCTTCGGCCGAACACCGGGGAGCTGTTTTTT
-	TRBJ1-5	many	TRBV30	CAWSEGTSNQPQHF	TGTGCCTGGAGTGAGGGAACTAGCAATCAGCCCCAGCATTTT
TRBD1	TRBJ2-2	many	TRBV18	CASSRRQGGDTGELFF	TGTGCCAGCTCCCGCAGACAGGGTGGCGACACCGGGGAGCTGTTTTTT
TRBD1	TRBJ1-3	few	TRBV24-1	CATSDSDRGDTIYF	TGTGCCACCAGTGATTCGGACAGGGGTGACACCATATATTTT
-	TRBJ2-7	few	TRBV9	CASSDPVTYEQYF	TGTGCCAGCAGCGACCCTGTCACCTACGAGCAGTACTTC
TRBD2	TRBJ2-1	many	TRBV20-1	CSAKTSGSSYNEQFF	TGCAGTGCTAAGACTAGCGGGAGCTCCTACAATGAGCAGTTCTTC
-	TRBJ2-1	many	TRBV11-2	CASSLDRRVQDEQFF	TGTGCCAGCAGCTTAGATCGGAGGGTTCAGGATGAGCAGTTCTTC
-	TRBJ1-1	many	TRBV28	CASSLTGGVTEAFF	TGTGCCAGCAGTTTAACCGGGGGTGTCACTGAAGCTTTCTTT
-	TRBJ1-1	many	TRBV15	CATSRDRGASTEAFF	TGTGCCACCAGCAGAGATCGGGGGGCGAGCACTGAAGCTTTCTTT
-	TRBJ1-3	-	TRBV4-1	CASSQDVGSGNTIYF	TGCGCCAGCAGCCAAGATGTCGGATCTGGAAACACCATATATTTT
-	TRBJ2-3	many	TRBV6-2/TRBV6-3	CASSILATTQYF	TGTGCCAGCAGTATACTAGCTACTACGCAGTATTTT
-	TRBJ2-1	few	TRBV27	CASSRSHEQFF	TGTGCCAGCAGCCGTAGTCATGAGCAGTTCTTC
-	TRBJ1-1	many	TRBV28	CATMTATNTEAFF	TGTGCCACCATGACCGCGACGAACACTGAAGCTTTCTTT
-	TRBJ2-1	-	TRBV12-3/TRBV12-4	CASSLRGGVLYNEQFF	TGTGCCAGCAGTTTAAGGGGGGGAGTTCTCTACAATGAGCAGTTCTTC
-	TRBJ1-2	many	TRBV5-4	CASSWNGGDYGYTF	TGTGCCAGCAGCTGGAACGGGGGTGACTATGGCTACACCTTC
TRBD2	TRBJ2-7	many	TRBV11-3	CASSPSKGGSFSNEQYF	TGTGCCAGCAGCCCAAGCAAAGGCGGGAGCTTTTCGAACGAGCAGTACTTC
-	TRBJ2-2	few	TRBV30	CAWSLNTGELFF	TGTGCCTGGAGTCTCAACACCGGGGAGCTGTTTTTT
TRBD1	TRBJ2-5	many	TRBV2	CASSDPTGEETQYF	TGTGCCAGCAGTGACCCCACAGGGGAAGAGACCCAGTACTTC
-	TRBJ1-1	many	TRBV12-3/TRBV12-4	CASRKGAGLTEAFF	TGTGCCAGCAGGAAAGGGGCAGGGCTAACTGAAGCTTTCTTT
-	TRBJ2-5	-	TRBV29-1	CSVVGNRETQYF	TGCAGCGTCGTGGGGAATAGGGAGACCCAGTACTTC
-	TRBJ2-2	many	TRBV7-8	CASSLGWAGELFF	TGTGCCAGCAGCTTAGGTTGGGCCGGGGAGCTGTTTTTT
-	TRBJ2-3	many	TRBV20-1	CSAGQGGTTDTQYF	TGCAGTGCTGGGCAGGGGGGGACTACAGATACGCAGTATTTT
-	TRBJ2-7	many	TRBV14	CASSQVAPHEQYF	TGTGCCAGCAGCCAAGTTGCACCCCACGAGCAGTACTTC
TRBD1	TRBJ2-7	many	TRBV11-2	CASSFSTGQGGYEQYF	TGTGCCAGCAGCTTCTCTACGGGACAGGGGGGCTACGAGCAGTACTTC
-	TRBJ2-3	many	TRBV7-3	CASSGGQTDTQYF	TGTGCCAGCAGCGGCGGACAGACAGATACGCAGTATTTT
-	TRBJ2-3	many	TRBV14	CASSIGTALAIDTQYF	TGTGCCAGCAGCATCGGGACGGCCTTAGCGATTGATACGCAGTATTTT
-	TRBJ2-2	few	TRBV12-3/TRBV12-4	CASAGQNTGELFF	TGTGCCAGCGCCGGACAGAACACCGGGGAGCTGTTTTTT
-	TRBJ2-1	-	TRBV11-3	CASSTRGDSSYNEQFF	TGTGCCAGCAGCACTCGCGGGGATAGCTCCTACAATGAGCAGTTCTTC